This T cell receptor beta chain was recorded in a study of PD-1 blockade in classical Hodgkin lymphoma. The table came from immunoSEQ multiplex PCR; TCRdb's copy has only in-frame clones and leaves some out. This sample carries about 3,100 clones, about four fifths of them seen once, and the ten largest clones take approximately 2.5%. General study points: According to reports, newly diagnosed patients had lower baseline TCR diversity than healthy donors, and relapsed/refractory patients had lower baseline TCR diversity still.

Time point: newly diagnosed, previously untreated cHL patient sample. From thawed PBMCs, CD4+ T cells were purified using magnetic negative selection. With respect to this clone: Its antigen is not identified.

Per germline, CDR1 WSHSY and CDR2 SAAADI. There are 14 residues in the CDR3. V was clipped by 3 bases and J by 4 bases, with 12 bases between them. This sequence was found in a human donor with classical Hodgkin lymphoma. J is TRBJ1-2 and V is TRBV10-2; the D gene is possibly TRBD1 (6 bases). The sample consisted of CD4+ T cells from blood. CDR3 residues: CASSEGGQLYGYTF. CDR3 bases: TGCGCCAGCAGTGAAGGAGGACAGCTCTATGGCTACACCTTC.